These 29 T cell receptor beta chains originate from one sample sequenced in a study of CD4+ T cells in melanoma. Assay used: immunoSEQ multiplex PCR; TCRdb lists only in-frame clones, some missing. The data show 50,000 to 60,000 clones, approximately 70% seen once. The material sequenced was tumor tissue. These receptors were collected from a human donor with melanoma.

Relative to its sample, this clone is medium-sized (0.01 to 0.1%). CDR3 in amino acids: CASSHSDRGEQYF. The CDR3 coding sequence is TGTGCCAGCAGCCATAGCGACAGGGGCGAGCAGTACTTC. The gene calls are TRBV9 and TRBJ2-7, with 8 bases matching TRBD1. Trimming took 4 bases from V and 6 from J; bases not matched to a gene: 6. The CDR3 is made up of 13 amino acids. Germline CDR1 and CDR2: SGDLS and YYNGEE.

The rearrangement links TRBV12-5 to TRBJ2-3; 7 nucleotides line up with TRBD1. Looked up from germline, CDR1 is LGHNT and CDR2 is FRNRAP. The CDR3 contains 12 residues. The J segment lost 9 bases and the V segment lost 0 bases, leaving 0 bases of the junction unmatched. CDR3 DNA sequence: TGTGCTAGTGGTTTGGTGGGACAGACGCAGTATTTT. This codes for CASGLVGQTQYF.

The CDR3: CASSLGGAGQPQHF. Here the CDR3 DNA reads TGTGCCAGCAGCTTGGGGGGGGCGGGTCAGCCCCAGCATTTT. The chain combines TRBV5-8 with TRBJ1-5, with a possible D match to TRBD1 (6 bases). CDR1 and CDR2 from the germline V gene are SGHTS and YDEGEE. V was clipped by 0 bases and J by 6 bases, with 10 bases between them. The CDR3 is made up of 14 amino acids.

This chain links TRBV28 with TRBJ2-7; D call uncertain. With 10 bases removed from V and 3 bases from J, the gap between germline ends came to 10 bases. The V gene's germline CDR1 is MDHEN and CDR2 SYDVKM. CDR3 size: 11 residues. The CDR3 loop is CAISSYYEQYF. CDR3 DNA sequence: TGTGCCATTTCGTCTTACTACGAGCAGTACTTC.

This chain links TRBV11-2 with TRBJ1-1; D remains unclear. The CDR3 is 16 amino acids. V was pared by 2 bases and J by 3 bases, with 16 bases between. Germline CDR1 reads SGHAT; CDR2 reads FQNNGV. The chain's CDR3 is CASSLRTMALDTEAFF. As DNA, the CDR3 is TGTGCCAGCAGCTTAAGGACGATGGCTTTGGACACTGAAGCTTTCTTT.

As regards this clone: A far larger clone lies a single base away; this is likely a read error. The sample carries other DNA sequences with the same CDR3. The J gene is TRBJ1-1, the V gene TRBV7-3; tentatively, D is TRBD1 (6 bases). Trimming shortened V by 3 bases and J by 7 bases, and 15 bases separated the two germline ends. Per the germline V gene, CDR1 is SGHTA and CDR2 is FQGTGA. The CDR3 has 14 residues. CDR3 nucleotides: TGTGCCAGCAGCTTGGCGGGGGGGCTAGGTGAAGCTTTCTTT. It specifies CASSLAGGLGEAFF.

V is TRBV5-1 and J is TRBJ2-3; unclear D gene. This CDR3 contains 15 residues. V was trimmed by 4 bases and J by 0 bases, leaving 12 bases between them. Per germline, CDR1 SGHRS and CDR2 YFSETQ. Here the CDR3 reads CASSNRHASTDTQYF. In DNA form, the CDR3 reads TGCGCCAGCAGCAACCGACACGCTAGCACAGATACGCAGTATTTT. Full variable domain (missing parts from reference TRBV5-1 and TRBJ2-3): KAGVTQTPRYLIKTRGQQVTLSCSPISGHRSVSWYQQTPGQGLQFLFEYFSETQRNKGNFPGRFSGRQFSNSRSEMNVSTLELGDSALYLCASSNRHASTDTQYFGPGTRLTVL.

The chain combines TRBV5-1 with TRBJ2-7; 9 bases are a match to TRBD1. Per germline, CDR1 SGHRS and CDR2 YFSETQ. The CDR3 loop spans 14 amino acids. After removal of 2 bases from V and 3 bases from J, the junction contained 3 bases not matched to a gene. CDR3 protein: CASSFWTGVYEQYF. For the CDR3, the DNA is TGCGCCAGCAGCTTCTGGACAGGGGTCTACGAGCAGTACTTC.

The chain couples TRBV6-6 to TRBJ1-6, with D possibly being TRBD1 (5 bases). The CDR3 has 13 residues. V lost 6 bases to trimming and J lost 10 bases, with 13 bases between them. Germline V gene data show CDR1 as MNHNY and CDR2 as SVGAGI (reference sequence). The CDR3 reads CASSSGRDSPLHF. The CDR3 bases are TGTGCCAGCAGCTCGGGGAGGGACTCACCCCTCCACTTT.

V is TRBV30 and J is TRBJ2-2; D might be TRBD1 (6 bases). Per germline, CDR1 GTSNPN and CDR2 SVGIG (reference sequence). The CDR3 is 15 amino acids. The V gene lost 4 bases and the J gene lost 6 bases, with 18 bases spanning the gap. In DNA form, the CDR3 reads TGTGCCTGGAACTCCGGGACACAAGGCGCCGGGGAGCTGTTTTTT. Translated: CAWNSGTQGAGELFF.

This chain connects TRBV11-2 to TRBJ2-5; TRBD2 agrees at 7 bases. This CDR3 contains 15 residues. Germline CDR1 and CDR2: SGHAT and FQNNGV. After removal of 5 bases from V and 5 bases from J, the junction contained 11 bases not matched to a gene. CDR3 loop: CASSEGPLAEETQYF. Written as DNA, the CDR3 is TGTGCCAGCAGCGAGGGTCCCCTAGCGGAGGAGACCCAGTACTTC.

This clone was observed once. The rearrangement uses TRBV5-4 and TRBJ2-7; TRBD1 matches at 8 bases. Germline V gives CDR1 SGHNT, CDR2 YYREEE (reference sequence). The CDR3 covers 15 residues. Germline trimming cut 4 bases from V and 5 bases from J; bases unmatched to any gene: 11. The CDR3 DNA is TGTGCCAGCAGCACTAATCTGGACAGGGTCCACGAGCAGTACTTC. This translates into CASSTNLDRVHEQYF.

This chain joins TRBV10-1 and TRBJ1-5; D is uncertain. CDR3 length: 13 residues. Trimming left V 0 bases short and J 6 bases short, with 6 bases between. In germline, CDR1 is WNHNN, CDR2 SYGVQD (reference sequence). This CDR3 reads CASSESGSQPQHF. The CDR3 DNA sequence: TGCGCCAGCAGTGAGTCAGGGAGTCAGCCCCAGCATTTT.

The CDR3 coding sequence is TGTGCCAGCAGTTATACCGGGACAGAGCAGTTCTTC. This encodes CASSYTGTEQFF. The V gene is TRBV27, the J gene TRBJ2-1; D is possibly TRBD1 (6 bases). Trimming pared 4 bases from V and 10 bases from J, leaving 11 bases between. Germline-derived CDR1 and CDR2 are MNHEY and SMNVEV (reference sequence). The CDR3 is 12 residues long.

The rearrangement uses TRBV5-4 and TRBJ2-1, with 9 bases identical to TRBD2. The CDR3 consists of 16 residues. V was clipped by 4 bases and J by 9 bases; unmatched bases: 14. The V gene's germline CDR1 is SGHNT and CDR2 YYREEE (reference sequence). The CDR3 DNA follows: TGTGCCAGCAGCATTAGCGGGGGCCCACCTACGGCTGAGCAGTTCTTC. It codes for CASSISGGPPTAEQFF.

The chain couples TRBV5-1 to TRBJ1-6; D might be TRBD1 (5 bases). CDR3 length: 16 amino acids. V gave up 4 bases and J gave up 0 bases, with 11 bases separating them. CDR1 and CDR2 (germline): SGHRS, YFSETQ. This chain's CDR3 is CASSPGRSSYNSPLHF. The CDR3 region has the DNA TGCGCCAGCAGCCCGGGACGGAGCTCCTATAATTCACCCCTCCACTTT.

The table lists this clone with a few counts. The chain carries TRBV13 and TRBJ1-5, with D possibly TRBD1 on 5 matching bases. The CDR3 loop spans 14 amino acids. Trimming shortened V by 0 bases and J by 11 bases, and 14 bases separated the two germline ends. Germline V gene sequence: CDR1 PRHDT, CDR2 FYEKMQ (reference sequence). The CDR3 DNA follows: TGTGCCAGCAGCTTAGGCCGATGGGGCGATGCCCAGCATTTT. Translated: CASSLGRWGDAQHF.

In this sample, this clone is medium-sized (0.01 to 0.1%). This chain uses TRBV7-9 with TRBJ1-1; D not certain. Germline V lookup: CDR1 SEHNR, CDR2 FQNEAQ (reference sequence). The CDR3 loop spans 13 amino acids. V was pared by 5 bases and J by 1 base, with 8 bases between. The CDR3 spells CASSVGWNTEAFF. CDR3 nucleotide sequence: TGTGCCAGCAGCGTCGGTTGGAACACTGAAGCTTTCTTT.

The genes are TRBV28 and TRBJ1-2; D is unresolved. The length of the CDR3 is 13 residues. V was shortened by 5 bases and J by 3 bases, with 10 bases between the two germline ends. Germline CDR1 reads MDHEN; CDR2 reads SYDVKM. In DNA, the CDR3 is TGTGCCAGCAGTCCTTCGACGGACTATGGCTACACCTTC. This codes for CASSPSTDYGYTF.

The V and J genes are TRBV19 and TRBJ2-1; 7 nucleotides line up with TRBD1. The germline CDR1 and CDR2 sequences are LNHDA and SQIVND (reference sequence). V shed 5 bases and J 7 bases; nucleotides not matched to a gene: 5. This CDR3 is built from 13 residues. The CDR3 sequence: CASSPDRLNEQFF. In nucleotides, the CDR3 is TGTGCCAGTAGTCCGGACAGGCTGAATGAGCAGTTCTTC. The complete variable domain, with remaining parts taken from reference TRBV19 and TRBJ2-1, reads DGGITQSPKYLFRKEGQNVTLSCEQNLNHDAMYWYRQDPGQGLRLIYYSQIVNDFQKGDIAEGYSVSREKKESFPLTVTSAQKNPTAFYLCASSPDRLNEQFFGPGTRLTVL.

The rearrangement uses TRBV7-2 and TRBJ1-1, with D hard to call. Germline V gives CDR1 SGHTA, CDR2 FQGNSA. V was pared by 5 bases and J by 5 bases, with 15 bases between. This CDR3 has 14 amino acids. The CDR3 loop is CASSPQVIWTEAFF. CDR3 in DNA: TGTGCCAGCAGCCCGCAGGTGATTTGGACTGAAGCTTTCTTT. The whole variable domain, remainder taken from reference TRBV7-2 and TRBJ1-1, is GAGVSQSPSNKVTEKGKDVELRCDPISGHTALYWYRQSLGQGLEFLIYFQGNSAPDKSGLPSDRFSAERTGGSVSTLTIQRTQQEDSAVYLCASSPQVIWTEAFFGQGTRLTVV.

This chain connects TRBV4-1 to TRBJ2-1; D is uncertain. Germline CDR1 MGHRA, CDR2 YSYEKL. This CDR3 region has 15 residues. The V gene lost 2 bases and the J gene lost 4 bases, with 12 bases spanning the gap. DNA for the CDR3: TGCGCCAGCAGCCAATTAGGGCTGACTTACAATGAGCAGTTCTTC. Amino acid sequence: CASSQLGLTYNEQFF.

V usage is TRBV4-1 and J usage is TRBJ1-6, with TRBD1 matching over 7 bases. CDR3 length: 16 amino acids. Germline assignment: CDR1 MGHRA and CDR2 YSYEKL. V was pared by 3 bases and J by 6 bases, with 8 bases of the junction left unmatched. CDR3 protein: CASSHVWTGFNSPLHF. Here the CDR3 DNA reads TGCGCCAGCAGCCACGTTTGGACAGGCTTTAATTCACCCCTCCACTTT.

This clone qualifies as medium-sized (0.01 to 0.1%). This chain links TRBV27 with TRBJ2-3; 12 nucleotides align to TRBD2. Germline V gene data show CDR1 as MNHEY and CDR2 as SMNVEV (reference sequence). Trimming cost V 3 bases and J 5 bases; bases outside gene matches: 6. The CDR3 has 16 amino acids. DNA of the CDR3: TGTGCCAGCAGTTTGTCTAGCGGGGGGGCCGTAGATACGCAGTATTTT. It codes for CASSLSSGGAVDTQYF.

This clone appeared a few times. This chain uses TRBV7-6 with TRBJ1-3, with a weak D call TRBD1 (6 bases). This CDR3 has 19 amino acids. Germline CDR1 and CDR2: SGHVS and FNYEAQ. V dropped 6 bases and J dropped 0 bases, with 24 bases sitting between them. The CDR3 bases are TGTGCCAGCAGTAGTCCGGGACACCAAGCTCCAAGCTCTGGAAACACCATATATTTT. As protein: CASSSPGHQAPSSGNTIYF.

The J gene is TRBJ2-5, the V gene TRBV7-8, with a possible D match to TRBD2 (6 bases). Looked up from germline, CDR1 is SGHVS and CDR2 is FQNEAQ. V lost 2 bases and J lost 2, with 18 bases in between. This CDR3 is 17 amino acids long. Here the CDR3 reads CASSLTVALRGQETQYF. The CDR3 DNA is TGTGCCAGCAGCTTAACCGTAGCCCTCCGGGGGCAAGAGACCCAGTACTTC. Supplemented by reference TRBV7-8 and TRBJ2-5, the full variable domain reads GAGVSQSPRYKVAKRGQDVALRCDPISGHVSLFWYQQALGQGPEFLTYFQNEAQLDKSGLPSDRFFAERPEGSVSTLKIQRTQQEDSAVYLCASSLTVALRGQETQYFGPGTRLLVL.

This chain joins TRBV5-6 and TRBJ2-7; D gene uncertain. This CDR3 comprises 13 residues. Germline loops: CDR1 SGHDT, CDR2 YYEEEE. V was cut by 0 bases and J by 3 bases, with 7 bases left in between. CDR3 in DNA: TGTGCCAGCAGCTTGGCCTCAAACTACGAGCAGTACTTC. Translated, it gives CASSLASNYEQYF.

V usage is TRBV15 and J usage is TRBJ1-3; the D gene is possibly TRBD1 (5 bases). Between the trimmed V and J ends, which lost 1 base and 4 bases, there was a span of 17 bases. Looked up from germline, CDR1 is LNHNV and CDR2 is YYDKDF (reference sequence). The CDR3 covers 17 residues. DNA for the CDR3: TGTGCCACCAGCAGAGCCCCCAGGGAAACATTCGGAAACACCATATATTTT. Translated, it gives CATSRAPRETFGNTIYF. Drawing the rest from reference TRBV15 and TRBJ1-3, the complete variable domain is DAMVIQNPRYQVTQFGKPVTLSCSQTLNHNVMYWYQQKSSQAPKLLFHYYDKDFNNEADTPDNFQSRRPNTSFCFLDIRSPGLGDTAMYLCATSRAPRETFGNTIYFGEGSWLTVV.

The rearrangement joins TRBV6-1 to TRBJ1-5; the D is unclear. Germline V gene data show CDR1 as MNHNS and CDR2 as SASEGT. The CDR3 is 15 amino acids. Trimming took off 6 bases at V and 1 base at J, with 13 bases between the two ends. The CDR3, as DNA: TGTGCCAGCAGACGAGGACGGGTGAGCAATCAGCCCCAGCATTTT. Protein: CASRRGRVSNQPQHF.